This T cell receptor beta chain was sequenced for a study of cytomegalovirus exposure and HLA in healthy donors. Findings and limits, study-wide: Earlier findings revealed that most TCR beta V segments proved productive either about 87% or about 30% of the time.

The CDR3 totals 18 residues. V lost 6 bases to trimming and J lost 6 bases; unmatched junction nucleotides: 19. CDR1 is SQVTM, CDR2 ANQGSEA, per germline. The primer mix had 60 Vbeta and 13 Jbeta primers. The method was immunoSEQ multiplex PCR; TCRdb's version includes in-frame clones alone and lacks a portion of them. The sample holds approximately 90,000 clones; 85% are singletons and the top ten take 6% to 7.5%. As for this clone: The antigen remains undetermined.

The source of this sequence is a man aged 40-50 years in good health and CMV-seropositive. Sequencing was performed on PBMCs. The chain uses TRBV29-1 and TRBJ2-7; 14 positions agree with TRBD2. CDR3 sequence: CSVAPRDRLAGGPPEQYF. As DNA, the CDR3 is TGCAGCGTCGCACCCCGGGACAGACTAGCGGGAGGGCCACCCGAGCAGTACTTC.